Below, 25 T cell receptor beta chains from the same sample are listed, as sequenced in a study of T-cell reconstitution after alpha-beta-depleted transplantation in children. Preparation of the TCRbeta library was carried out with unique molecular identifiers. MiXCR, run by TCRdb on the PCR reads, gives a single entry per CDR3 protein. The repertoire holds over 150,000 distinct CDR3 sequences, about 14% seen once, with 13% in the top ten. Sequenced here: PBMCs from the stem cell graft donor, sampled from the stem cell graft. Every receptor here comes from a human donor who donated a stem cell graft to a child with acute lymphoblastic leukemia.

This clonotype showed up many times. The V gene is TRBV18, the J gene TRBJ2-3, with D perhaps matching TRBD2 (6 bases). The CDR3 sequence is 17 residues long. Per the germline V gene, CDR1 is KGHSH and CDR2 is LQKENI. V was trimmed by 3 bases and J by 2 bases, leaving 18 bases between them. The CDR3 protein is CASSPGGAAGYTDTQYF. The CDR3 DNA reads TGTGCCAGCTCACCGGGCGGCGCGGCGGGGTACACAGATACGCAGTATTTT.

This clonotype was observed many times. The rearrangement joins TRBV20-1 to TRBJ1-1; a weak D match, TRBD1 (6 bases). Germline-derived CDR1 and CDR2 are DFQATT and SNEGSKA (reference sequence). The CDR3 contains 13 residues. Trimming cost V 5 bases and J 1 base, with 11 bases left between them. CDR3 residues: CSAQGIGNTEAFF. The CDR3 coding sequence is TGCAGTGCTCAGGGGATTGGGAACACTGAAGCTTTCTTT.

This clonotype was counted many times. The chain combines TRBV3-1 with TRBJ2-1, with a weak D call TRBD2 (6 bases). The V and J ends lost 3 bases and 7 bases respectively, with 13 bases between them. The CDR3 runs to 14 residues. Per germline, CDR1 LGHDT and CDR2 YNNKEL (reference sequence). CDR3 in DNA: TGTGCCAGCAGCCACACTACCGGGAGAAATGAGCAGTTCTTC. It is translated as CASSHTTGRNEQFF.

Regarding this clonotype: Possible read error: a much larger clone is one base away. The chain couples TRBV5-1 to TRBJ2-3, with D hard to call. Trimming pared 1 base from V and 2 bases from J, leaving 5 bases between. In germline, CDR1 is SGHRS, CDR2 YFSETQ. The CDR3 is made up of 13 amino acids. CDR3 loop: CASSLHITDTQYF. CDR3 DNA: TGCGCCAGCAGCTTGCACATCACAGATACGCAGTATTTT.

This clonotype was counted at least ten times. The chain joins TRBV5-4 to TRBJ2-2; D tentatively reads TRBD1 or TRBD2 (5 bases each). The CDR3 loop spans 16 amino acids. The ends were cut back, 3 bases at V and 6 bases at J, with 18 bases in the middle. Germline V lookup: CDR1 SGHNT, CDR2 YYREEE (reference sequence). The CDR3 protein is CASSSPRELGPGELFF. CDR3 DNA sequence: TGTGCCAGCAGCTCTCCCAGGGAGTTGGGTCCCGGGGAGCTGTTTTTT.

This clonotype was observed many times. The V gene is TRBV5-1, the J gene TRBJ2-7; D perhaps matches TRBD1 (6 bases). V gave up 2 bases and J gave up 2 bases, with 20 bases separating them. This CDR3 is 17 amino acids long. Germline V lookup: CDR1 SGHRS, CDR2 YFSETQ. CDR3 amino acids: CASSFYRGSDTTYEQYF. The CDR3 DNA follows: TGCGCCAGCAGCTTTTATAGGGGGTCAGACACTACCTACGAGCAGTACTTC.

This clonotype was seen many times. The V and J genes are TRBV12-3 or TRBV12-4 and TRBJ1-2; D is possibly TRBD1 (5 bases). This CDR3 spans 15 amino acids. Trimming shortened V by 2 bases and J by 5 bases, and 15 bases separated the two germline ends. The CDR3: CASSLTGPGDYGYTF. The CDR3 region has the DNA TGTGCCAGCAGTTTAACAGGCCCCGGCGATTATGGCTACACCTTC.

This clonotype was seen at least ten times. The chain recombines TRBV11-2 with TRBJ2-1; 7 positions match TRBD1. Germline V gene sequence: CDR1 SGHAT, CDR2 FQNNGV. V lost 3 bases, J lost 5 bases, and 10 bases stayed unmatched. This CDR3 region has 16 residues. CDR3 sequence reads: CASSLRTGIGDNEQFF. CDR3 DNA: TGTGCCAGCAGCTTGCGGACAGGCATAGGGGACAATGAGCAGTTCTTC.

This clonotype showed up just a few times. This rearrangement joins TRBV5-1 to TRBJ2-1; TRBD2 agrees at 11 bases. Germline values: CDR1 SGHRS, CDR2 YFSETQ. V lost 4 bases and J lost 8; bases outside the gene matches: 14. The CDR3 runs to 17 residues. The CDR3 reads CASSTGLAGSRGDEQFF. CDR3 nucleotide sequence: TGCGCCAGCAGCACCGGACTAGCGGGCTCCCGGGGCGATGAGCAGTTCTTC. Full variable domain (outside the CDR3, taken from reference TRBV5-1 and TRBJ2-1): KAGVTQTPRYLIKTRGQQVTLSCSPISGHRSVSWYQQTPGQGLQFLFEYFSETQRNKGNFPGRFSGRQFSNSRSEMNVSTLELGDSALYLCASSTGLAGSRGDEQFFGPGTRLTVL.

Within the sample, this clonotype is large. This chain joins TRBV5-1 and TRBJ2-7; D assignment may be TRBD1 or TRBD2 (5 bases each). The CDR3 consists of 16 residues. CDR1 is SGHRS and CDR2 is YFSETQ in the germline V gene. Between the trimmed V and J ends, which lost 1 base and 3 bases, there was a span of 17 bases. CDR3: CASSLWGITSVYEQYF. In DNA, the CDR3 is TGCGCCAGCAGCTTGTGGGGGATAACCTCCGTCTACGAGCAGTACTTC. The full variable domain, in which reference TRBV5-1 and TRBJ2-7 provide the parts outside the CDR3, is KAGVTQTPRYLIKTRGQQVTLSCSPISGHRSVSWYQQTPGQGLQFLFEYFSETQRNKGNFPGRFSGRQFSNSRSEMNVSTLELGDSALYLCASSLWGITSVYEQYFGPGTRLTVT.

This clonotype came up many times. The CDR3 is CSAYGDRGRSNQPQHF. The CDR3 nucleotides read TGCAGTGCTTATGGAGACAGGGGGCGTAGCAATCAGCCCCAGCATTTT. The chain has TRBV20-1 and TRBJ1-5, with 10 nucleotides matching TRBD1. CDR1 and CDR2 (germline): DFQATT, SNEGSKA (reference sequence). Trimming at V came to 5 bases and at J to 0 bases, leaving 7 bases not matched to a gene. There are 16 residues in the CDR3.

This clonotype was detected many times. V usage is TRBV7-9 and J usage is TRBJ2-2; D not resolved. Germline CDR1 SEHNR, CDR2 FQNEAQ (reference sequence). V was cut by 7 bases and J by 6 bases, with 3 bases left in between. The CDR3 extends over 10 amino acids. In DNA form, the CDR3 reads TGTGCCAGCACCCCCGGGGAGCTGTTTTTT. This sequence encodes CASTPGELFF. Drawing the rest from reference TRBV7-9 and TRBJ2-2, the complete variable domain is DTGVSQNPRHKITKRGQNVTFRCDPISEHNRLYWYRQTLGQGPEFLTYFQNEAQLEKSRLLSDRFSAERPKGSFSTLEIQRTEQGDSAMYLCASTPGELFFGEGSRLTVL.

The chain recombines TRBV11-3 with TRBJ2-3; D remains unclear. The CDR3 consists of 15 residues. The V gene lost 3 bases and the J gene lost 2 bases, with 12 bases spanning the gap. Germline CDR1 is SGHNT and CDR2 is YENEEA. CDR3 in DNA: TGTGCCAGCAGCTTCGCCGAGGACGCCACAGATACGCAGTATTTT. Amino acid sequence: CASSFAEDATDTQYF.

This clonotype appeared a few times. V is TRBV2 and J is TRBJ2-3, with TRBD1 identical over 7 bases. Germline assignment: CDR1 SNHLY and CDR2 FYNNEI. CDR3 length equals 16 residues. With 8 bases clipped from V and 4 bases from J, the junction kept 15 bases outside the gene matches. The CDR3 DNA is TGTGCCAGCGAGTTAGGGGTCGAAGGGGGCCCAGATACGCAGTATTTT. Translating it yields CASELGVEGGPDTQYF.

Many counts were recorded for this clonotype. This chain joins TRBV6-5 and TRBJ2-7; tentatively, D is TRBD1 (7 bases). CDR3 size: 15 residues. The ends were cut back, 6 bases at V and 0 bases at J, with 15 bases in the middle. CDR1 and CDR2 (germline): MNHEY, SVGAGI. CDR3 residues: CASRRAGGSSYEQYF. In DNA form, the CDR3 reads TGTGCCAGCAGAAGGGCAGGGGGGAGCTCCTACGAGCAGTACTTC.

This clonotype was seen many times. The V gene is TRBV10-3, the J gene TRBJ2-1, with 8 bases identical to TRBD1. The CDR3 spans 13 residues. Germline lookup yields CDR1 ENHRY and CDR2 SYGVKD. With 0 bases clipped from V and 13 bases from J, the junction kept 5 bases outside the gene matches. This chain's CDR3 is CAISESAGTGQFF. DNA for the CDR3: TGTGCCATCAGTGAGTCCGCCGGGACAGGCCAGTTCTTC.

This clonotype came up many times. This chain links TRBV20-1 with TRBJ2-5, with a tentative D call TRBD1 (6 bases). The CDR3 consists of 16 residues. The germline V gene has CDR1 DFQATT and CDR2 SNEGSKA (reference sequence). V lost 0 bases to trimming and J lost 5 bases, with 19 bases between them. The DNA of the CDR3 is TGCAGTGCTAGAGATGCCGGTCAAGGGGGTTCCGAGACCCAGTACTTC. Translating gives CSARDAGQGGSETQYF.

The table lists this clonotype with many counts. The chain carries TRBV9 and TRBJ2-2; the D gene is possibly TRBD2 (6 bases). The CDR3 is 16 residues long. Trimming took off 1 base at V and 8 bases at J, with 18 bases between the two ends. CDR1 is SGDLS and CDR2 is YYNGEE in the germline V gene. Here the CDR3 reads CASSVSGGAQAGELFF. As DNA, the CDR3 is TGTGCCAGCAGCGTATCAGGAGGGGCGCAGGCAGGGGAGCTGTTTTTT. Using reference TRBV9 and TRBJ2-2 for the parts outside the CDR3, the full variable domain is DSGVTQTPKHLITATGQRVTLRCSPRSGDLSVYWYQQSLDQGLQFLIQYYNGEERAKGNILERFSAQQFPDLHSELNLSSLELGDSALYFCASSVSGGAQAGELFFGEGSRLTVL.

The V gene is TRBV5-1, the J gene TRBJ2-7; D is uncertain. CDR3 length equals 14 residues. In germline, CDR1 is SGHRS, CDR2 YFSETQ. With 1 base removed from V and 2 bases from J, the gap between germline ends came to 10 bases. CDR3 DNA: TGCGCCAGCAGCTTGTCATATGGAGCCTACGAGCAGTACTTC. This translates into CASSLSYGAYEQYF.

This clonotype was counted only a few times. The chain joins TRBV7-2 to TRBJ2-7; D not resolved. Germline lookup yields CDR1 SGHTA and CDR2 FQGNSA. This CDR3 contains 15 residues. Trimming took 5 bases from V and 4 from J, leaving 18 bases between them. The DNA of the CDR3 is TGTGCCAGCAGCCCCGGACCGGTCGGTAGTTACGAGCAGTACTTC. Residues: CASSPGPVGSYEQYF.

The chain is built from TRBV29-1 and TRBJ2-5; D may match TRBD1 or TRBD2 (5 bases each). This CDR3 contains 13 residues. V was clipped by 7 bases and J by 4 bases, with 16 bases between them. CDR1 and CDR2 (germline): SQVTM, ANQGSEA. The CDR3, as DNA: TGCAGCGCCCTAACCGCCGGGGCAGAGACCCAGTACTTC. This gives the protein CSALTAGAETQYF.

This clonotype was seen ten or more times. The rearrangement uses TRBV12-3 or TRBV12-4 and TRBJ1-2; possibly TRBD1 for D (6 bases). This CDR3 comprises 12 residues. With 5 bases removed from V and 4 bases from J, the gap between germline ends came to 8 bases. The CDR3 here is CASSRDTYGYTF. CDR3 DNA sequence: TGTGCCAGCAGTAGGGACACCTATGGCTACACCTTC.

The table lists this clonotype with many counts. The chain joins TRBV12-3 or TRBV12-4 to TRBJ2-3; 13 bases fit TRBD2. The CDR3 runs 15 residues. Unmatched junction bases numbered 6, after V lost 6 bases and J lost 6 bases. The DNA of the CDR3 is TGTGCCAGCAGCCCGGGACTAGCGGGGAGGGATACGCAGTATTTT. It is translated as CASSPGLAGRDTQYF.

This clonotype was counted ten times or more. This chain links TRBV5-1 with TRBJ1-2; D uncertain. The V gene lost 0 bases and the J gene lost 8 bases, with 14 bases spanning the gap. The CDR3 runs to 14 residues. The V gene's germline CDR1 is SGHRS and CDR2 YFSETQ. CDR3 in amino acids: CASSLEKTDSGYTF. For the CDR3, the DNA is TGCGCCAGCAGCTTGGAAAAAACGGATAGCGGCTACACCTTC.

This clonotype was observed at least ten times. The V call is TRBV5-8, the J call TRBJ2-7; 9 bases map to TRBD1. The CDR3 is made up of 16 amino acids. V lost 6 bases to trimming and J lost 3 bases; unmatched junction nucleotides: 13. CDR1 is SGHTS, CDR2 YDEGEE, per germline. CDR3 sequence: CASTKRGGQGYYEQYF. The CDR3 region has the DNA TGTGCCAGCACCAAGCGTGGGGGACAGGGATACTACGAGCAGTACTTC.